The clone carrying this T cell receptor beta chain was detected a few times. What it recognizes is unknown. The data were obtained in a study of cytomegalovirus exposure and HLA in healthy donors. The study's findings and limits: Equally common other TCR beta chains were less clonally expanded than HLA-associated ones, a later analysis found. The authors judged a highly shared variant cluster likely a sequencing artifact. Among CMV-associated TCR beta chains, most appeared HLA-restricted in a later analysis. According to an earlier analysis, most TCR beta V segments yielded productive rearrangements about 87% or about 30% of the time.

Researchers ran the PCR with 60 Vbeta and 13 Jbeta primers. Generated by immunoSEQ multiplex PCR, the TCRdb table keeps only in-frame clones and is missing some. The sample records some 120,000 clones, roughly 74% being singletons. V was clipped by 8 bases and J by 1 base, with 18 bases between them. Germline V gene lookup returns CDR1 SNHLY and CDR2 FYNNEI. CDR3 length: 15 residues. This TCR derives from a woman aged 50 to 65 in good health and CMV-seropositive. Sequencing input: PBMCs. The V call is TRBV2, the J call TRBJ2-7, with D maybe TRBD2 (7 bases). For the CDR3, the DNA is TGTGCCAGCGGAGGGCGGGGGCGACCTTCCTACGAGCAGTACTTC. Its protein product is CASGGRGRPSYEQYF. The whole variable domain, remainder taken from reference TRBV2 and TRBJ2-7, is EPEVTQTPSHQVTQMGQEVILRCVPISNHLYFYWYRQILGQKVEFLVSFYNNEISEKSEIFDDQFSVERPDGSNFTLKIRSTKLEDSAMYFCASGGRGRPSYEQYFGPGTRLTVT.